Shown below are 5 T cell receptor beta chains from a single sample sequenced in a study of molecular identifiers for immune sequencing clone quantification. TCRdb called the PCR reads again in MiXCR, with one record for every CDR3 protein. This sample yields about 320,000 distinct CDR3 sequences, of which about a fifth are seen a single time; approximately 0.8% belongs to the top ten. Sequenced sample: naive CD8+ T cells from blood, with Jurkat cell RNA spiked in. Subset: FACS-sorted CD8+CD4-CCR7+CD45RA+ naive T cells. All receptors come from a human donor in good health. Some libraries in this study had Jurkat cell RNA spiked in.

This clonotype appeared many times. CDR3 DNA sequence: TGCAGCGTTGATACAGGGGGGGAGCAGTTCTTC. Translated: CSVDTGGEQFF. This chain uses TRBV29-1 with TRBJ2-1, with TRBD1 matching over 8 bases. This CDR3 is built from 11 residues. V lost 3 bases and J lost 10; bases outside the gene matches: 2. Germline V gene data show CDR1 as SQVTM and CDR2 as ANQGSEA.

With regard to this clonotype: A much larger clone lies a single base off, so this may be a read error. The chain recombines TRBV27 with TRBJ2-2; TRBD2 might be the D (5 bases). V shed 4 bases and J shed 1 base, with 10 bases lying between them. CDR3 length: 15 amino acids. Germline CDR1 MNHEY, CDR2 SMNVEV (reference sequence). The CDR3 nucleotides read TGTGCCAGCAGTTGGGCTGGGAGGAACACCGGGGAGCTGTTTTTT. As protein: CASSWAGRNTGELFF.

This clonotype appeared many times. J is TRBJ2-7 and V is TRBV2, with 8 bases that match TRBD1. The CDR3 has 13 residues. Per germline, CDR1 SNHLY and CDR2 FYNNEI. Trimming took 3 bases from V and 3 from J; bases not matched to a gene: 1. DNA of the CDR3: TGTGCCAGCAGTGACGACAGGGGCTACGAGCAGTACTTC. This gives the protein CASSDDRGYEQYF.

About this clonotype itself: This clone may be a read error of a much larger clone one base away. V usage is TRBV9 and J usage is TRBJ2-2; D might be TRBD1 (8 bases). CDR3 length: 16 amino acids. Germline V CDR1 and CDR2: SGDLS, YYNGEE. The V gene lost 7 bases and the J gene lost 0 bases, with 16 bases spanning the gap. The CDR3 bases are TGTGCCAGCGGCGGGGGACAGGCCGCGAACACCGGGGAGCTGTTTTTT. This gives the protein CASGGGQAANTGELFF.

This clonotype was seen repeatedly, ten times or more. The chain combines TRBV29-1 with TRBJ2-1, with D possibly matching TRBD2 (6 bases). The CDR3 spans 13 residues. Per the germline V gene, CDR1 is SQVTM and CDR2 is ANQGSEA. Trimming removed 7 bases from V and 10 bases from J, with 20 bases in between. The CDR3 here is CSAREIGGEEQFF. CDR3 coding DNA: TGCAGCGCTAGGGAGATCGGGGGAGAGGAGCAGTTCTTC.